This passage covers 30 T cell receptor beta chains from one sample sequenced in a study of regulatory T cells in long-lasting Graves disease. This sample's time point: newly diagnosed GD, antithyroid drugs for less than 3 months. TCR sequences were obtained from RNA taken from PBMCs. HTBI primers from iRepertoire and Arm-PCR of CDR3 regions yielded the TCR beta libraries. In TCRdb, the multiplex PCR reads were re-called with MiXCR into one record per CDR3 protein. The table includes 500,000 to 700,000 distinct CDR3 sequences, around 17% detected once. The same data also went into a second study, on T cells in Graves' hyperthyroidism and ophthalmopathy.

Sequenced material: peripheral blood mononuclear cells (PBMCs), taken at new diagnosis, from a patient treated with antithyroid drugs. The receptor source for this set is a woman in her 30s with Graves disease.

This chain joins TRBV9 and TRBJ2-1; 10 bases are a match to TRBD2. The CDR3 is made up of 15 amino acids. CDR1 is SGDLS, CDR2 YYNGEE, per germline. J lost 8 bases, V lost 3 bases, and 8 bases had no gene match. The CDR3 coding sequence is TGTGCCAGCAGCGGATTGCTAGCGGGAGTAGATGAGCAGTTCTTC. Protein product: CASSGLLAGVDEQFF.

The table lists this clonotype with many counts. The CDR3 reads CSAPGSGSFSTGELFF. CDR3 nucleotide sequence: TGCAGTGCCCCCGGTTCGGGATCATTTAGCACCGGGGAGCTGTTTTTT. The chain is built from TRBV20-1 and TRBJ2-2; TRBD2 is a possible D gene (5 bases). Looked up from germline, CDR1 is DFQATT and CDR2 is SNEGSKA (reference sequence). CDR3 length: 16 amino acids. Trimming shortened V by 6 bases and J by 4 bases, and 21 bases separated the two germline ends.

The chain employs TRBV5-6 and TRBJ2-7; unclear D gene. With 5 bases removed from V and 6 bases from J, the gap between germline ends came to 12 bases. CDR1 is SGHDT and CDR2 is YYEEEE in the germline V gene. CDR3 length: 12 residues. CDR3 protein: CASSFPGSEQYF. CDR3 coding DNA: TGTGCCAGCAGTTTTCCGGGCTCCGAGCAGTACTTC.

This clonotype was observed a single time. The V call is TRBV19, the J call TRBJ2-1, with D tentatively TRBD1 (6 bases). The CDR3 runs 15 residues. Germline V gene data show CDR1 as LNHDA and CDR2 as SQIVND (reference sequence). V gave up 5 bases and J gave up 8 bases, with 19 bases separating them. This CDR3 reads CASSSDSTGFDEQFF. In DNA form, the CDR3 reads TGTGCCAGTAGTTCGGACAGCACCGGTTTCGATGAGCAGTTCTTC.

This clonotype was found a few times. The chain recombines TRBV19 with TRBJ1-5; 7 nucleotides align to TRBD1. The CDR3 loop spans 14 amino acids. Germline CDR1 reads LNHDA; CDR2 reads SQIVND (reference sequence). V shed 7 bases, J shed 6 bases, and the junction held 9 bases outside the gene matches. CDR3 sequence (DNA): TGTGCCAGTAACACACAGGGGTATCGTCAGCCCCAGCATTTT. It is translated as CASNTQGYRQPQHF.

This rearrangement joins TRBV18 to TRBJ2-7, with D possibly called TRBD1 or TRBD2 (5 bases each). Trimming took 6 bases from V and 3 from J, leaving 18 bases between them. Per the germline V gene, CDR1 is KGHSH and CDR2 is LQKENI. The CDR3 is made up of 15 amino acids. The CDR3 sequence is CASSPPGTADYEQYF. The CDR3 region has the DNA TGTGCCAGCTCTCCTCCGGGGACCGCAGACTACGAGCAGTACTTC.

This clonotype was recorded many times. The rearrangement uses TRBV12-3 or TRBV12-4 and TRBJ2-7; no reliable D call. The CDR3 is 12 residues long. Trimming left V 6 bases short and J 6 bases short, with 12 bases between. Written as DNA, the CDR3 is TGTGCCAGCAGCCCCGGGCTACCCGAGCAGTACTTC. Its protein product is CASSPGLPEQYF.

CDR3 nucleotide sequence: TGCGCCAGCAGCCAAGTAATAGCGGGAGTATCCTACAATGAGCAGTTCTTC. Translating it yields CASSQVIAGVSYNEQFF. The chain recombines TRBV4-1 with TRBJ2-1; 9 nucleotides align to TRBD2. The V segment lost 1 base and the J segment 1 base; nucleotides outside the gene matches: 5. This CDR3 contains 17 residues. Germline V CDR1 and CDR2: MGHRA, YSYEKL.

This clonotype has only a few counts. The gene calls are TRBV7-6 and TRBJ2-5; 13 bases line up with TRBD2. There are 18 residues in the CDR3. J gave up 5 bases and V 5 bases, and 14 bases lay outside the gene matches. Germline-derived CDR1 and CDR2 are SGHVS and FNYEAQ. The CDR3 is CASSVRAGLAGVLETQYF. The CDR3 DNA sequence: TGTGCCAGCAGCGTTCGCGCCGGACTAGCGGGAGTTCTGGAGACCCAGTACTTC.

There are many counts of this clonotype. The chain is built from TRBV28 and TRBJ2-3, with D maybe TRBD2 (5 bases). V lost 5 bases and J 3 bases, leaving 15 bases between the germline ends. The germline gives CDR1 MDHEN, CDR2 SYDVKM. CDR3 length: 15 residues. The CDR3 nucleotides are TGTGCCAGCAGTGTTTACGGCCTAGCAACAGATACGCAGTATTTT. Translated: CASSVYGLATDTQYF.

At least ten counts were recorded for this clonotype. The V and J genes are TRBV6-1 and TRBJ1-1; D is ambiguous. Looked up from germline, CDR1 is MNHNS and CDR2 is SASEGT. The CDR3 runs to 15 residues. Trimming took 1 base from V and 0 from J, leaving 9 bases between them. In DNA form, the CDR3 reads TGTGCCAGCAGTGAAGGTTGGGTAATGAACACTGAAGCTTTCTTT. The encoded protein is CASSEGWVMNTEAFF.

This clonotype was detected ten times or more. The chain uses TRBV7-9 and TRBJ1-1; D call uncertain. The CDR3 is 13 residues long. V was pared by 6 bases and J by 4 bases, with 12 bases between. The germline CDR1 and CDR2 sequences are SEHNR and FQNEAQ (reference sequence). The CDR3 nucleotides are TGTGCCAGCAGTACATATGGCGGCACTGAAGCTTTCTTT. Amino acids: CASSTYGGTEAFF.

This clonotype was detected many times. The CDR3 protein is CASSSPGLAASPYEQYF. As DNA, the CDR3 is TGTGCCAGCAGCTCCCCGGGACTAGCGGCCTCGCCCTACGAGCAGTACTTC. The chain is built from TRBV7-2 and TRBJ2-7; the match to TRBD2 covers 11 bases. With 4 bases clipped from V and 2 bases from J, the junction kept 10 bases outside the gene matches. CDR3 length: 17 residues. Per the germline V gene, CDR1 is SGHTA and CDR2 is FQGNSA.

Note on this clonotype: A read error may explain this, as a much larger clone is one base away. The chain recombines TRBV6-1 with TRBJ2-5; tentatively, D is TRBD1 (6 bases). Germline V lookup: CDR1 MNHNS, CDR2 SASEGT. The CDR3 consists of 12 residues. This CDR3 is CASAWGQEAQYF. Here the CDR3 DNA reads TGTGCCAGCGCGTGGGGGCAAGAGGCCCAGTACTTC.

This rearrangement joins TRBV3-1 to TRBJ2-4; D tentatively fits TRBD1 or TRBD2 (5 bases each). V lost 0 bases, J lost 7 bases, and 19 bases lay in between. Germline CDR1 reads LGHDT; CDR2 reads YNNKEL (reference sequence). The CDR3 is 17 residues long. DNA for the CDR3: TGTGCCAGCAGCCAAGATCCGAACGGGGCTGGGGGTAACATTCAGTACTTC. It specifies CASSQDPNGAGGNIQYF.

This clonotype was seen ten or more times. The V gene is TRBV2, the J gene TRBJ2-1; weak D call: TRBD2 (8 bases). Germline values: CDR1 SNHLY, CDR2 FYNNEI. The CDR3 is made up of 16 amino acids. The V and J ends lost 5 bases and 8 bases respectively, with 22 bases between them. The CDR3 sequence is CASSLPGLGGGDEQFF. CDR3 nucleotides: TGTGCCAGCAGTTTACCGGGACTAGGGGGCGGGGATGAGCAGTTCTTC.

This clonotype turned up a few times. The chain has TRBV12-3 or TRBV12-4 and TRBJ1-4, with D uncertain. With 1 base removed from V and 7 bases from J, the gap between germline ends came to 10 bases. The CDR3 spans 14 residues. The CDR3 DNA reads TGTGCCAGCAGTTTAGGGTCTTCGGGTGAAAAACTGTTTTTT. This gives the protein CASSLGSSGEKLFF.

At least ten counts were recorded for this clonotype. The genes are TRBV15 and TRBJ2-7, with 9 nucleotides matching TRBD2. Germline CDR1 and CDR2: LNHNV and YYDKDF (reference sequence). The V gene end was trimmed by 2 bases and the J gene end by 2 bases; junction bases not matched to a gene: 4. This CDR3 comprises 15 residues. The CDR3 coding sequence is TGTGCCACCAGCAGAAGACTAGCGGTTACCTACGAGCAGTACTTC. As protein: CATSRRLAVTYEQYF.

This chain uses TRBV2 with TRBJ2-1; D tentatively reads TRBD1 or TRBD2 (7 bases each). Germline CDR1 reads SNHLY; CDR2 reads FYNNEI. This CDR3 has 15 residues. Trimming stripped 10 bases from V and 8 bases from J, with 24 bases between. In DNA, the CDR3 is TGTGCCACCCTAGAGGGGGCTAGCGGAAGCGATGAGCAGTTCTTC. Translation gives CATLEGASGSDEQFF.

The sample holds a few counts of this clonotype. The rearrangement joins TRBV4-1 to TRBJ2-7; 7 nucleotides agree with TRBD2. The CDR3 totals 16 residues. Germline-derived CDR1 and CDR2 are MGHRA and YSYEKL. V dropped 0 bases and J dropped 7; count of bases not matched to a gene: 12. The chain's CDR3 is CASSQDGGGPSREQYF. The CDR3 coding sequence is TGCGCCAGCAGCCAAGATGGGGGGGGACCTTCTCGGGAGCAGTACTTC.

The rearrangement links TRBV7-9 to TRBJ2-1, with no clear D. Looked up from germline, CDR1 is SEHNR and CDR2 is FQNEAQ (reference sequence). The CDR3 is made up of 14 amino acids. Trimming took 1 base from V and 6 from J, leaving 10 bases between them. The CDR3 bases are TGTGCCAGCAGCTTAGGCCTACCAAGCAATGAGCAGTTCTTC. Protein: CASSLGLPSNEQFF.

This chain joins TRBV6-5 and TRBJ1-4; the D gene is possibly TRBD1 (5 bases). This CDR3 has 14 amino acids. Germline V lookup: CDR1 MNHEY, CDR2 SVGAGI. Trimming pared 3 bases from V and 7 bases from J, leaving 12 bases between. The CDR3 DNA is TGTGCCAGCAGTTATGGGACCCCCCTTGAAAAACTGTTTTTT. Protein: CASSYGTPLEKLFF.

The chain recombines TRBV4-3 with TRBJ2-5; 7 bases align to TRBD2. The CDR3 is made up of 15 amino acids. The V gene's germline CDR1 is LGHNA and CDR2 YSLEER. V trimming: 4 bases; J trimming: 5 bases; junction bases outside the gene matches: 10. CDR3 sequence: CASSPLSGARETQYF. The CDR3 nucleotides read TGCGCCAGCAGCCCCCTGAGCGGGGCTAGGGAGACCCAGTACTTC.

V gene TRBV4-1 combines with J gene TRBJ2-7; 11 positions match TRBD2. The CDR3 is 16 amino acids. V dropped 3 bases and J dropped 5; count of bases not matched to a gene: 9. CDR1 is MGHRA and CDR2 is YSYEKL in the germline V gene. The CDR3 bases are TGCGCCAGCAGCCACCTCTTACTAGCGGGAGATGACGAGCAGTACTTC. Amino acids: CASSHLLLAGDDEQYF.

This clonotype has a count of ten or more. J is TRBJ1-4 and V is TRBV5-4, with TRBD1 matching 7 bases. The CDR3 sequence is 13 residues long. Germline-derived CDR1 and CDR2 are SGHNT and YYREEE (reference sequence). The junction had 5 bases not matched to a gene; V was cut back by 5 bases and J by 7 bases. Here the CDR3 reads CASSTGATEKLFF. CDR3 sequence (DNA): TGTGCCAGCAGTACAGGGGCCACTGAAAAACTGTTTTTT.

This clonotype was recorded at least ten times. The chain recombines TRBV7-9 with TRBJ2-3; no clear D. Trimming took 0 bases from V and 2 from J, leaving 6 bases between them. Germline values: CDR1 SEHNR, CDR2 FQNEAQ (reference sequence). This CDR3 is built from 14 residues. Here the CDR3 DNA reads TGTGCCAGCAGCTTAGCTAGCTCCACAGATACGCAGTATTTT. Encoded protein: CASSLASSTDTQYF.

This clonotype was counted ten times or more. The chain couples TRBV11-2 to TRBJ1-1, with 7 bases matching TRBD1. CDR1 is SGHAT, CDR2 FQNNGV, per germline. Trimming cost V 1 base and J 0 bases; bases outside gene matches: 8. This CDR3 region has 17 residues. The CDR3 nucleotides are TGTGCCAGCAGCTTAGCCTTGACAGGGACCATGAACACTGAAGCTTTCTTT. Protein product: CASSLALTGTMNTEAFF.

This clonotype was found many times. At one end the junction does not follow the germline gene, possibly because of a read error. The chain links TRBV5-1 to TRBJ2-3, with 10 bases identical to TRBD2. Germline V lookup: CDR1 SGHRS, CDR2 YFSETQ. This CDR3 spans 16 amino acids. The CDR3 reads CASSLRTSGSTDTQYF. The CDR3 bases are TGTGCCAGCAGCTTAAGGACTAGCGGATCCACAGATACGCAGTATTTT.

The table lists this clonotype with many counts. This sequence joins TRBV19 and TRBJ2-7; 10 bases align to TRBD1. The CDR3 loop spans 15 amino acids. Germline V gene lookup returns CDR1 LNHDA and CDR2 SQIVND (reference sequence). The V and J ends lost 6 bases and 0 bases, in that order; junction bases with no gene match: 5. As DNA, the CDR3 is TGTGCCAGTAGGACCGGGACAGGGGCCTCCTACGAGCAGTACTTC. This translates into CASRTGTGASYEQYF.

This clonotype was counted at least ten times. The CDR3: CASRSTGTTQYF. CDR3 nucleotide sequence: TGTGCCAGCAGATCGACGGGAACGACCCAGTACTTC. The chain recombines TRBV28 with TRBJ2-4, with D maybe TRBD2 (5 bases). The J call is uncertain, as TRBJ2-5 better fits the DNA end. Germline lookup yields CDR1 MDHEN and CDR2 SYDVKM. The CDR3 is 12 amino acids.